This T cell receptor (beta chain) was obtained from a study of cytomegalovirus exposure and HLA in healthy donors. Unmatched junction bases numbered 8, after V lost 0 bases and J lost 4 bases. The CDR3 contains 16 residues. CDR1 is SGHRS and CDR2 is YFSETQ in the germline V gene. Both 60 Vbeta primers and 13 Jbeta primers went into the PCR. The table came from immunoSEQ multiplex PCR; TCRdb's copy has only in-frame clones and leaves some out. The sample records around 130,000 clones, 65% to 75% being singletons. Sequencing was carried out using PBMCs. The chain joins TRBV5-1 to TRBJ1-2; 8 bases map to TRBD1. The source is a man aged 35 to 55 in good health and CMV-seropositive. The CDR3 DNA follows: TGCGCCAGCAGCTTGGCCCCCCAGGGGGCAGGCTATGGCTACACCTTC. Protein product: CASSLAPQGAGYGYTF.